These 13 T cell receptor beta chains originate from one sample sequenced in a study of CD8+ T cells in alopecia areata. Sequencing templates came from extracted RNA that was reverse transcribed into cDNA. This table comes from immunoSEQ multiplex PCR, and its TCRdb copy is limited to in-frame clones, with some not included. The profile covers about 97,000 clones, with approximately 42% appearing a single time and approximately 1.4% taken by the ten largest. Sequenced: CD4+ T cells sorted from blood. The receptors come from a human donor with alopecia areata.

This clone was counted once. The chain has TRBV27 and TRBJ2-1; D remains unclear. CDR3 length: 12 residues. Trimming took 4 bases from V and 9 from J, leaving 10 bases between them. CDR1 and CDR2 (germline): MNHEY, SMNVEV (reference sequence). The CDR3 nucleotides are TGTGCCAGCAGTTGGATTACGGGTGAGCAGTTCTTC. Its translation is CASSWITGEQFF.

The rearrangement links TRBV5-4 to TRBJ2-3; D is unresolved. V lost 4 bases and J 2 bases, leaving 11 bases between the germline ends. Germline V gene lookup returns CDR1 SGHNT and CDR2 YYREEE (reference sequence). CDR3 length: 14 residues. The CDR3 DNA is TGTGCCAGCAGCCCGTGGGTTGTCACAGATACGCAGTATTTT. It codes for CASSPWVVTDTQYF. Complete variable domain (other parts from reference TRBV5-4 and TRBJ2-3): ETGVTQSPTHLIKTRGQQVTLRCSSQSGHNTVSWYQQALGQGPQFIFQYYREEENGRGNFPPRFSGLQFPNYSSELNVNALELDDSALYLCASSPWVVTDTQYFGPGTRLTVL.

As to this clone: Additional DNA sequences in this sample encode the identical CDR3. The J gene is TRBJ2-3, the V gene TRBV27; the D is unclear. Germline V gene sequence: CDR1 MNHEY, CDR2 SMNVEV (reference sequence). The CDR3 is 14 residues long. The ends were cut back, 3 bases at V and 2 bases at J, with 9 bases in the middle. The CDR3 loop is CASSFGGYTDTQYF. DNA for the CDR3: TGTGCCAGCAGTTTTGGCGGATACACAGATACGCAGTATTTT.

This sequence joins TRBV10-3 and TRBJ2-5; 8 nucleotides agree with TRBD2. V shed 6 bases, J shed 1 base, and the junction held 4 bases outside the gene matches. The CDR3 totals 14 residues. In germline, CDR1 is ENHRY, CDR2 SYGVKD. CDR3 sequence: CAISQRGIQETQYF. In DNA form, the CDR3 reads TGTGCCATCAGCCAGCGGGGGATCCAAGAGACCCAGTACTTC.

The V call is TRBV5-1, the J call TRBJ2-1; D is possibly TRBD1 or TRBD2 (5 bases each). The germline CDR1 and CDR2 sequences are SGHRS and YFSETQ. The CDR3 is 14 amino acids. Trimming took 1 base from V and 8 from J, leaving 13 bases between them. CDR3 DNA sequence: TGCGCCAGCAGCTTGCAACTTCTGGGGGATGAGCAGTTCTTC. This gives the protein CASSLQLLGDEQFF.

This clone has more than one count but fewer than ten. This chain links TRBV28 with TRBJ2-5; 11 bases are a match to TRBD2. The CDR3 covers 14 residues. Germline-derived CDR1 and CDR2 are MDHEN and SYDVKM. Germline trimming cut 7 bases from V and 6 bases from J; bases unmatched to any gene: 7. The CDR3 protein is CASISGGAPKTQYF. The DNA of the CDR3 is TGTGCCAGCATTAGCGGGGGGGCCCCGAAGACCCAGTACTTC.

The chain is built from TRBV7-2 and TRBJ2-1; D may be TRBD2 (6 bases). The ends were cut back, 3 bases at V and 2 bases at J, with 11 bases in the middle. The length of the CDR3 is 15 residues. CDR1 SGHTA and CDR2 FQGNSA come from the germline V gene. In DNA, the CDR3 is TGTGCCAGCAGCTTTGGGGGAGGTGCCTACAATGAGCAGTTCTTC. Its translation is CASSFGGGAYNEQFF.

The chain couples TRBV27 to TRBJ1-6, with TRBD1 identical over 8 bases. The trim removed 7 bases at V and 0 bases at J, leaving 8 bases unmatched. The CDR3 loop spans 17 amino acids. The V gene's germline CDR1 is MNHEY and CDR2 SMNVEV (reference sequence). CDR3 nucleotide sequence: TGTGCCAGCATGGGATATACAGGGGGCTCCTATAATTCACCCCTCCACTTT. Protein: CASMGYTGGSYNSPLHF.

The chain is built from TRBV6-5 and TRBJ1-2, with D perhaps TRBD1 (5 bases). Germline V CDR1 and CDR2: MNHEY, SVGAGI. The CDR3 totals 14 residues. The ends were cut back, 8 bases at V and 7 bases at J, with 20 bases in the middle. The CDR3 DNA sequence: TGTGCCAGCTTCTTGGGGGGGAAATTCGGTGGCTACACCTTC. As protein: CASFLGGKFGGYTF.

The gene calls are TRBV5-1 and TRBJ2-6; D is undetermined. This CDR3 comprises 18 residues. The V and J ends lost 0 bases and 0 bases respectively, with 13 bases between them. Germline V gene sequence: CDR1 SGHRS, CDR2 YFSETQ. CDR3 DNA sequence: TGCGCCAGCAGCTTGGCCCGCCTCAGCCCCTCTGGGGCCAACGTCCTGACTTTC. Amino acid sequence: CASSLARLSPSGANVLTF.

The J gene is TRBJ2-7, the V gene TRBV29-1; 13 nucleotides line up with TRBD2. Losses at the gene ends were 6 bases for V and 6 bases for J; bases not matched to a gene: 8. The CDR3 length is 14 residues. Germline V lookup: CDR1 SQVTM, CDR2 ANQGSEA. The chain's CDR3 is CSVPGLAGVREQYF. The CDR3 coding sequence is TGCAGCGTCCCCGGACTAGCGGGGGTCCGCGAGCAGTACTTC.

The chain carries TRBV5-1 and TRBJ2-6, with D hard to call. V was shortened by 0 bases and J by 4 bases, with 8 bases between the two germline ends. The germline CDR1 and CDR2 sequences are SGHRS and YFSETQ. The CDR3 is 15 residues long. DNA of the CDR3: TGCGCCAGCAGCTTGGATGTAGGGGGGGCCAACGTCCTGACTTTC. Its translation is CASSLDVGGANVLTF.

The V call is TRBV2, the J call TRBJ2-5, with D perhaps TRBD1 or TRBD2 (6 bases each). The CDR3 has 13 residues. With 7 bases removed from V and 2 bases from J, the gap between germline ends came to 11 bases. CDR1 SNHLY and CDR2 FYNNEI come from the germline V gene. The CDR3 DNA reads as TGTGCCAGCAAGGGGGAGGTACAAGAGACCCAGTACTTC. Translation: CASKGEVQETQYF. Full variable domain (rest looked up from reference TRBV2 and TRBJ2-5): EPEVTQTPSHQVTQMGQEVILRCVPISNHLYFYWYRQILGQKVEFLVSFYNNEISEKSEIFDDQFSVERPDGSNFTLKIRSTKLEDSAMYFCASKGEVQETQYFGPGTRLLVL.